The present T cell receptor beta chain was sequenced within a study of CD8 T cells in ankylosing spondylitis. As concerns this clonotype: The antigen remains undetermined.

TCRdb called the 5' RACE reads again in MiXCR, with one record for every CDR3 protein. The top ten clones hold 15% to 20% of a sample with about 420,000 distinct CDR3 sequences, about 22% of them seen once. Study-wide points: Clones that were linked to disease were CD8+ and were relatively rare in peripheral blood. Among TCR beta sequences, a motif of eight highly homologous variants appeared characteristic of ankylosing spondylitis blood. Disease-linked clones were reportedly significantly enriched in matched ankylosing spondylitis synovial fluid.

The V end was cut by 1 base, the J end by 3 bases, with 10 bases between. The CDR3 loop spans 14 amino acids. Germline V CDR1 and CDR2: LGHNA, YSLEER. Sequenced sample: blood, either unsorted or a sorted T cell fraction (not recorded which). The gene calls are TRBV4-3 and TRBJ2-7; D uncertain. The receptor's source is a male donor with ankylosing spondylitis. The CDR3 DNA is TGCGCCAGCAGCCAAGGGGTACTGAGCTACGAGCAGTACTTC. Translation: CASSQGVLSYEQYF.